Listed here are 27 T cell receptor beta chains from one sample, sequenced in a study of T-cell reconstitution after alpha-beta-depleted transplantation in children. Unique molecular identifiers were used in preparing the TCRbeta library. TCRdb itself ran the PCR reads through MiXCR, one entry per CDR3 protein. Of a few hundred thousand distinct CDR3 sequences in the sample, roughly a tenth were seen once. Source: PBMCs from the stem cell graft donor, taken from the stem cell graft. These receptors all come from a human donor who donated a stem cell graft to a child with acute myeloid leukemia.

This clonotype was detected ten times or more. The chain carries TRBV19 and TRBJ2-6; 12 bases map to TRBD1. This CDR3 is 16 amino acids long. Germline V lookup: CDR1 LNHDA, CDR2 SQIVND (reference sequence). V gave up 7 bases and J gave up 2 bases; unmatched junction bases: 3. The CDR3 DNA follows: TGTGCCAGTACGGGGACAGGGGGCGCTGGGGCCAACGTCCTGACTTTC. The encoded protein is CASTGTGGAGANVLTF. Using reference TRBV19 and TRBJ2-6 for the parts outside the CDR3, the full variable domain is DGGITQSPKYLFRKEGQNVTLSCEQNLNHDAMYWYRQDPGQGLRLIYYSQIVNDFQKGDIAEGYSVSREKKESFPLTVTSAQKNPTAFYLCASTGTGGAGANVLTFGAGSRLTVL.

The chain carries TRBV6-1 and TRBJ2-2; 7 positions match TRBD2. Germline CDR1 MNHNS, CDR2 SASEGT. This CDR3 spans 15 amino acids. V trimming: 6 bases; J trimming: 5 bases; junction bases outside the gene matches: 9. DNA for the CDR3: TGTGCCAGCAGGGAAACGAGGGGAGGGACCGGGGAGCTGTTTTTT. This encodes CASRETRGGTGELFF.

This clonotype was found many times. This chain joins TRBV20-1 and TRBJ1-2; a possible D gene is TRBD1 (5 bases). The CDR3 totals 14 residues. Germline V gene lookup returns CDR1 DFQATT and CDR2 SNEGSKA (reference sequence). The V gene lost 1 base and the J gene lost 2 bases, with 11 bases spanning the gap. This CDR3 is CSARGGVGNYGYTF. CDR3 in DNA: TGCAGTGCTAGAGGGGGGGTGGGAAACTATGGCTACACCTTC.

In this sample, this clonotype turned up a few times. Its ends do not fully match the called genes, so a read error is possible. The V and J genes are TRBV29-1 and TRBJ1-1; 7 positions agree with TRBD1. The CDR3 loop spans 14 amino acids. Germline V lookup: CDR1 SQVTM, CDR2 ANQGSEA. The CDR3 bases are TGCAGCGTTGGGGTCCAGGTAGGGGGCACTCAAGCTTTCTTT. This encodes CSVGVQVGGTQAFF.

The sample holds a few counts of this clonotype. The chain joins TRBV5-1 to TRBJ2-5; the D is unclear. The CDR3 is 12 residues long. Germline V gives CDR1 SGHRS, CDR2 YFSETQ. V lost 7 bases to trimming and J lost 5 bases, with 12 bases between them. This chain's CDR3 is CASAGRLETQYF. The CDR3 DNA follows: TGCGCCAGCGCTGGACGTCTGGAGACCCAGTACTTC.

This clonotype was seen more than once but under ten times. The chain uses TRBV9 and TRBJ2-7, with D possibly called TRBD1 or TRBD2 (5 bases each). The CDR3 totals 15 residues. Germline-derived CDR1 and CDR2 are SGDLS and YYNGEE. Trimming stripped 0 bases from V and 2 bases from J, with 12 bases between. This CDR3 reads CASSVETGPAYEQYF. The CDR3 DNA reads as TGTGCCAGCAGCGTAGAAACGGGACCGGCCTACGAGCAGTACTTC.

The chain employs TRBV7-2 and TRBJ2-3; D may be TRBD1 or TRBD2 (5 bases each). The CDR3 spans 13 residues. In germline, CDR1 is SGHTA, CDR2 FQGNSA. V was trimmed by 8 bases and J by 3 bases, leaving 12 bases between them. Here the CDR3 DNA reads TGTGCCAGCGGGGGTTTGGGGACAGATACGCAGTATTTT. Protein product: CASGGLGTDTQYF.

This clonotype has a handful of counts. The chain has TRBV7-2 and TRBJ2-3; 14 nucleotides agree with TRBD2. The CDR3 runs to 17 residues. Germline V CDR1 and CDR2: SGHTA, FQGNSA. V lost 6 bases and J lost 4; bases outside the gene matches: 9. CDR3 nucleotides: TGTGCCAGCAGTCGGACTAGCGGGGGGTTTTTCGCAGATACGCAGTATTTT. It translates to CASSRTSGGFFADTQYF.

The V and J genes are TRBV12-3 or TRBV12-4 and TRBJ2-7; 8 nucleotides agree with TRBD2. The V segment lost 2 bases and the J segment 3 bases; nucleotides outside the gene matches: 9. This CDR3 has 16 amino acids. The CDR3 protein is CASSLKVSGTGYEQYF. CDR3 nucleotide sequence: TGTGCCAGCAGTTTAAAAGTTAGCGGGACCGGCTACGAGCAGTACTTC.

There are a few counts of this clonotype. The gene calls are TRBV6-5 and TRBJ1-1, with a weak D call TRBD1 (5 bases). The CDR3 covers 15 residues. From germline, CDR1 is MNHEY and CDR2 SVGAGI. The V end lost 0 bases, the J end lost 3 bases, and 11 bases lay between the germline ends. Here the CDR3 reads CASSYSPGPDTEAFF. DNA of the CDR3: TGTGCCAGCAGTTACTCTCCGGGACCGGACACTGAAGCTTTCTTT.

The V gene is TRBV20-1, the J gene TRBJ2-1, with 13 positions matching TRBD2. There are 17 residues in the CDR3. Looked up from germline, CDR1 is DFQATT and CDR2 is SNEGSKA (reference sequence). Trimming at V came to 0 bases and at J to 3 bases, leaving 5 bases not matched to a gene. The CDR3 DNA follows: TGCAGTGCTAGAGATTCAAGACTAGCGGGAGGCTACAATGAGCAGTTCTTC. Its translation is CSARDSRLAGGYNEQFF.

Many counts were recorded for this clonotype. The chain has TRBV20-1 and TRBJ2-5; possibly TRBD2 for D (6 bases). Germline CDR1 reads DFQATT; CDR2 reads SNEGSKA (reference sequence). This CDR3 is built from 13 residues. V lost 5 bases to trimming and J lost 5 bases, with 15 bases between them. CDR3 bases: TGCAGTGCTCCTGGAGGGTTAACTGAGACCCAGTACTTC. Amino acids: CSAPGGLTETQYF.

This clonotype appeared a few times. The genes are TRBV9 and TRBJ2-1, with D maybe TRBD1 (5 bases). With 0 bases removed from V and 4 bases from J, the gap between germline ends came to 11 bases. Germline V gene sequence: CDR1 SGDLS, CDR2 YYNGEE. This CDR3 is built from 15 residues. As DNA, the CDR3 is TGTGCCAGCAGCGTAGCCAGGGCGGAGTACAATGAGCAGTTCTTC. Translated, it gives CASSVARAEYNEQFF.

This clonotype was observed a few times. The rearrangement joins TRBV4-1 to TRBJ2-1, with a tentative D call TRBD2 (5 bases). Per the germline V gene, CDR1 is MGHRA and CDR2 is YSYEKL. Trimming took 0 bases from V and 12 from J, leaving 12 bases between them. The CDR3 loop spans 13 amino acids. For the CDR3, the DNA is TGCGCCAGCAGCCAAGAGCGGACCCGGGGGCAGTTCTTC. Amino acid sequence: CASSQERTRGQFF.

This clonotype was seen a few times. The chain links TRBV5-1 to TRBJ2-1; no reliable D call. The CDR3 has 17 amino acids. The V gene's germline CDR1 is SGHRS and CDR2 YFSETQ. V shed 4 bases and J shed 1 base, with 18 bases lying between them. CDR3 sequence (DNA): TGCGCCAGCAGCGGGATAAAAAACAGAAGTTCCTACAATGAGCAGTTCTTC. It yields the protein CASSGIKNRSSYNEQFF.

This clonotype was seen many times. V usage is TRBV29-1 and J usage is TRBJ2-7; D remains unclear. The CDR3 totals 11 residues. V was pared by 4 bases and J by 2 bases, with 6 bases between. From germline, CDR1 is SQVTM and CDR2 ANQGSEA. The CDR3 protein is CSVGAAYEQYF. CDR3 nucleotide sequence: TGCAGCGTTGGGGCAGCCTACGAGCAGTACTTC.

This clonotype was counted only a few times. This chain connects TRBV7-3 to TRBJ1-1; 7 bases are a match to TRBD1. The CDR3 consists of 18 residues. V gave up 2 bases and J gave up 4 bases; unmatched junction bases: 16. The germline gives CDR1 SGHTA, CDR2 FQGTGA. The CDR3 DNA reads as TGTGCCAGCAGCTTAGTTGGTCTAGGGGGCGGTACGACCACTGAAGCTTTCTTT. Translated, it gives CASSLVGLGGGTTTEAFF.

The table lists this clonotype with a few counts. The chain links TRBV20-1 to TRBJ1-4, with D uncertain. CDR1 and CDR2 from the germline V gene are DFQATT and SNEGSKA (reference sequence). The V end lost 1 base, the J end lost 7 bases, and 10 bases lay between the germline ends. The CDR3 is 13 residues long. The CDR3: CSARGHHVEKLFF. The CDR3 nucleotides are TGCAGTGCTAGAGGGCACCATGTTGAAAAACTGTTTTTT.

The chain links TRBV10-3 to TRBJ1-1; TRBD1 matches 10 bases. From germline, CDR1 is ENHRY and CDR2 SYGVKD. The CDR3 is 16 amino acids. The J segment lost 4 bases and the V segment lost 6 bases, leaving 11 bases of the junction unmatched. CDR3 sequence (DNA): TGTGCCATCAGCCCCCCACGACAGGGGGCGGTCACTGAAGCTTTCTTT. This gives the protein CAISPPRQGAVTEAFF.

This clonotype was picked up many times. This chain joins TRBV7-2 and TRBJ2-5; D is uncertain. Germline values: CDR1 SGHTA, CDR2 FQGNSA. Trimming removed 3 bases at V and 0 bases at J, with 2 bases between. This CDR3 comprises 12 residues. The CDR3 loop reads CASSFNQETQYF. The CDR3 nucleotides read TGTGCCAGCAGCTTCAACCAAGAGACCCAGTACTTC.

The J gene is TRBJ2-3, the V gene TRBV20-1; TRBD2 matches at 7 bases. This CDR3 has 14 residues. CDR1 DFQATT and CDR2 SNEGSKA come from the germline V gene (reference sequence). The J segment lost 3 bases and the V segment lost 0 bases, leaving 3 bases of the junction unmatched. CDR3 sequence: CSARDPSGTDTQYF. CDR3 coding DNA: TGCAGTGCTAGAGATCCTAGCGGAACAGATACGCAGTATTTT.

The chain employs TRBV11-1 and TRBJ1-4; D possibly corresponds to TRBD1 (5 bases). The CDR3 spans 20 residues. Looked up from germline, CDR1 is SGHAT and CDR2 is FQDESV (reference sequence). Trimming left V 6 bases short and J 3 bases short, with 29 bases between. For the CDR3, the DNA is TGTGCCAGCAGACCCGAAGTCGGCCAGGGAGTTTTTAAGGCTAATGAAAAACTGTTTTTT. It specifies CASRPEVGQGVFKANEKLFF.

There are many counts of this clonotype. The chain uses TRBV5-1 and TRBJ2-2; the D is unclear. CDR3 length: 13 residues. Germline CDR1 reads SGHRS; CDR2 reads YFSETQ. Trimming pared 0 bases from V and 6 bases from J, leaving 6 bases between. DNA of the CDR3: TGCGCCAGCAGCTTGGAGGCAGCCGGGGAGCTGTTTTTT. Translated, it gives CASSLEAAGELFF.

This clonotype was counted between two and nine times. The chain employs TRBV7-9 and TRBJ2-1; TRBD2 aligns across 9 bases. Trimming cost V 3 bases and J 5 bases; bases outside gene matches: 5. The germline CDR1 and CDR2 sequences are SEHNR and FQNEAQ (reference sequence). The CDR3 loop spans 15 amino acids. CDR3 sequence (DNA): TGTGCCAGCAGCTTTAGCGGGAGTGTCAACAATGAGCAGTTCTTC. Translating gives CASSFSGSVNNEQFF.

For this clonotype: The CDR3 end shows no conserved phenylalanine or tryptophan, and so a read error is likely. CDR3 in amino acids: CSAPQRGFSYNEQFL. CDR3 nucleotide sequence: TGCAGTGCACCCCAAAGGGGATTTTCCTACAATGAGCAGTTCTTG. The rearrangement joins TRBV20-1 to TRBJ2-1; a weak D match, TRBD1 (5 bases). Looked up from germline, CDR1 is DFQATT and CDR2 is SNEGSKA (reference sequence). The V and J ends lost 6 bases and 1 base respectively, with 16 bases between them. This CDR3 has 15 amino acids.

This clonotype was seen ten or more times. This sequence joins TRBV4-3 and TRBJ2-3, with a tentative D call TRBD2 (6 bases). The germline CDR1 and CDR2 sequences are LGHNA and YSLEER. This CDR3 contains 16 residues. The germline V and J ends were trimmed by 0 bases and 4 bases, with 14 bases remaining between them. The CDR3 reads CASSQDKAGAPDTQYF. Here the CDR3 DNA reads TGCGCCAGCAGCCAAGATAAAGCGGGCGCCCCAGATACGCAGTATTTT.

V is TRBV7-2 and J is TRBJ2-7; D gene uncertain. The germline V gene encodes CDR1 SGHTA and CDR2 FQGNSA. V dropped 2 bases and J dropped 6 bases, with 11 bases sitting between them. This CDR3 has 13 residues. This CDR3 is CASSLPGISEQYF. CDR3 coding DNA: TGTGCCAGCAGCTTACCAGGTATCTCCGAGCAGTACTTC. The full variable domain, completed using reference TRBV7-2 and TRBJ2-7, is GAGVSQSPSNKVTEKGKDVELRCDPISGHTALYWYRQSLGQGLEFLIYFQGNSAPDKSGLPSDRFSAERTGGSVSTLTIQRTQQEDSAVYLCASSLPGISEQYFGPGTRLTVT.